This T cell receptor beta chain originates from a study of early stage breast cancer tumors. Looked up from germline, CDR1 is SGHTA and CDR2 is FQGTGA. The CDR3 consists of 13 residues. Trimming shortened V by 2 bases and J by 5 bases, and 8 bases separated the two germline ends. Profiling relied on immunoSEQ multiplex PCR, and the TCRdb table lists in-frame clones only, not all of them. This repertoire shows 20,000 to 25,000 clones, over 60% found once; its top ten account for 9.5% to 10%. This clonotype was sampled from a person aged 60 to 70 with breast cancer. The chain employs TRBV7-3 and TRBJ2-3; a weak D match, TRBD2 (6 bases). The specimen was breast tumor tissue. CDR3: CASSLQGGDTQYF. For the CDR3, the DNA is TGTGCCAGCAGCTTACAGGGAGGAGATACGCAGTATTTT.